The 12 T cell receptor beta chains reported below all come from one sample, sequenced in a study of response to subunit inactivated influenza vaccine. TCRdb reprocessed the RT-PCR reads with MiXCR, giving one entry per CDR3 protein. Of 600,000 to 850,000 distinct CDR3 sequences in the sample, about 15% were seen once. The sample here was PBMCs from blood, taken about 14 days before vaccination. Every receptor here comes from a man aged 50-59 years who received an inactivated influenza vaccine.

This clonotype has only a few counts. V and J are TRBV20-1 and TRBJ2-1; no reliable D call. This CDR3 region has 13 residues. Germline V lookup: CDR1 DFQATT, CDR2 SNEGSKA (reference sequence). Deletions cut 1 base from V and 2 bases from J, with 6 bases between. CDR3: CSARGPPYNEQFF. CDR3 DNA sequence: TGCAGTGCTAGAGGTCCTCCCTACAATGAGCAGTTCTTC.

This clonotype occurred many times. The CDR3 spells CAIANSQQETQYF. CDR3 nucleotide sequence: TGTGCCATCGCGAACAGCCAGCAAGAGACCCAGTACTTC. The chain uses TRBV10-3 and TRBJ2-5, with D unresolved. V shed 8 bases and J shed 2 bases, with 12 bases lying between them. The CDR3 is 13 residues long. Germline V lookup: CDR1 ENHRY, CDR2 SYGVKD.

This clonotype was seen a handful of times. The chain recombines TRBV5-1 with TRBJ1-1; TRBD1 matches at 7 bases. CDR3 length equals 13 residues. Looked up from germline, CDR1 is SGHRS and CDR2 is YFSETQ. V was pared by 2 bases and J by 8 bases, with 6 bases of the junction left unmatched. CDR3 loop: CASSLTGAGEAFF. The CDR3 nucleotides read TGCGCCAGCAGCTTAACAGGGGCCGGGGAAGCTTTCTTT.

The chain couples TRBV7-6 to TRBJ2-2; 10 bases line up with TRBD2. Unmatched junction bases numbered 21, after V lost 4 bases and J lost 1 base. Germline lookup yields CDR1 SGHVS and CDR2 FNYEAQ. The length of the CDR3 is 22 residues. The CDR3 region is CASSSNILLAGAPRLNTGELFF. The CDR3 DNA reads TGTGCCAGCAGCTCGAACATCCTCCTAGCGGGAGCCCCGCGGTTGAACACCGGGGAGCTGTTTTTT.

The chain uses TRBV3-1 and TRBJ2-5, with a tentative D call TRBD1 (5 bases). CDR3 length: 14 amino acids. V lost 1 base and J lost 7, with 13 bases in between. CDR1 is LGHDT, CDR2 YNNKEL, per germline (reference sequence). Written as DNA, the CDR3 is TGTGCCAGCAGCCAAGGACAGACCCCAGGGACCCAGTACTTC. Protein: CASSQGQTPGTQYF.

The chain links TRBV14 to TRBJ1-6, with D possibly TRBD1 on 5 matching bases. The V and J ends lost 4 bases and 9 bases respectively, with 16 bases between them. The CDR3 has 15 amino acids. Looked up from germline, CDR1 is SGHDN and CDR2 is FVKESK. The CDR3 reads CASSLPDQRGSPLHF. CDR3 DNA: TGTGCCAGCAGCCTACCGGACCAGAGGGGTTCACCCCTCCACTTT.

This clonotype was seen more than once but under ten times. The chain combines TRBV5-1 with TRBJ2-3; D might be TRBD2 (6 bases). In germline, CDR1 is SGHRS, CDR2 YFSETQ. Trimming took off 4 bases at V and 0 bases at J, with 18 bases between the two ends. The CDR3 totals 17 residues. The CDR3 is CASSRSGITTSTDTQYF. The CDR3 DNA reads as TGCGCCAGCAGCCGTAGCGGTATCACTACTAGCACAGATACGCAGTATTTT.

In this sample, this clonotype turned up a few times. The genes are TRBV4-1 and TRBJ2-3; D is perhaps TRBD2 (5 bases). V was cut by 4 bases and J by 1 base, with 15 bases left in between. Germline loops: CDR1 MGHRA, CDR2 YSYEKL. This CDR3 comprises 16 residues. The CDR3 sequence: CASSPRTGSRTDTQYF. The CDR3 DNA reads TGCGCCAGCAGCCCTAGGACTGGCTCCCGCACAGATACGCAGTATTTT.

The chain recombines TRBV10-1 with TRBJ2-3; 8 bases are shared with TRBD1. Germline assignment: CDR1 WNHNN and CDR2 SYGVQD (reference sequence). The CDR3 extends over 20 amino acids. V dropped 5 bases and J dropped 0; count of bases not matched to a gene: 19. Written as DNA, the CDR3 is TGCGCCAGCAGTAACCGACGGACAGGGATGAACGGAGCTAGCACAGATACGCAGTATTTT. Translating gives CASSNRRTGMNGASTDTQYF.

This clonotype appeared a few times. CDR3 bases: TGTGCCAGCAGATTGACAGGGCTGGATTCACCCCTCCACTTT. This encodes CASRLTGLDSPLHF. The chain combines TRBV27 with TRBJ1-6; TRBD1 aligns across 7 bases. The CDR3 covers 14 residues. Trimming removed 6 bases from V and 8 bases from J; junction bases left unmatched: 7. From germline, CDR1 is MNHEY and CDR2 SMNVEV (reference sequence).

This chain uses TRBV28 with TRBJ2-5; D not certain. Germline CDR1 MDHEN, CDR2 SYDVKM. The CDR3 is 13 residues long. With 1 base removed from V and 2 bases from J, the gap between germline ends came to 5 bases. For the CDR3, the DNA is TGTGCCAGCAGTTTATTGTTTCAAGAGACCCAGTACTTC. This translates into CASSLLFQETQYF.

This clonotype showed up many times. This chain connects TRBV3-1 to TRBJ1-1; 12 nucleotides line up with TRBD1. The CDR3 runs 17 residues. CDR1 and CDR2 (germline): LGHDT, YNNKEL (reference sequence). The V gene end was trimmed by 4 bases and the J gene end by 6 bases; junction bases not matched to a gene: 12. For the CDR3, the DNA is TGTGCCAGCAGCCGATACCTCCGGGACAGGGGGCGTCCTGAAGCTTTCTTT. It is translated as CASSRYLRDRGRPEAFF.